The T cell receptor beta chain described here comes from a study of identical twins. Study outcomes and limitations: Among out-of-frame alpha sequences shared by twins, low generation probability occurred in excess.

In TCRdb, the 5' RACE reads were re-called with MiXCR into one record per CDR3 protein. The sample includes some 200,000 distinct CDR3 sequences, less than 8% seen only once; the top ten take 1.9%. As to this clonotype: Its antigen remains unidentified.

In germline, CDR1 is SGHAT, CDR2 FQNNGV. V lost 5 bases, J lost 4 bases, and 12 bases stayed unmatched. The CDR3 is made up of 17 amino acids. This sample was shared with a second study, whose subject was yellow fever vaccine responses in identical twins.

Sequences were obtained from memory (CD45RO+) T cells sorted from blood. This rearrangement joins TRBV11-2 to TRBJ2-5; 11 nucleotides agree with TRBD2. This clonotype was sampled from a woman aged 18-29 years in good health. The CDR3 sequence: CASSRSDLAGGAETQYF. The CDR3 nucleotides read TGTGCCAGCAGCCGTTCAGACCTAGCGGGAGGAGCAGAGACCCAGTACTTC.